The entry below gives a single TCR beta chain sequence along with its context. The sample is drawn from a study of CD8 T cells in Susac syndrome. Random hexamers were used to reverse transcribe the RNA input (about 0.5 to 1 ug). Multiplex immunoSEQ PCR targeted 54 Vbeta and 13 Jbeta TCR beta segments. TCRdb used MiXCR to reprocess the immunoSEQ multiplex PCR reads, holding one entry per CDR3 protein. Here the sample spans about 430,000 distinct CDR3 sequences, 85% being singletons. Sequencing of TCR beta was carried out in blood CD8+ and CD4+ T cells. Stable or active relapsing-remitting multiple sclerosis, untreated and meeting revised McDonald criteria, defined the controls. Negative isolation was used for CD8+ and CD4+ T cells and FACS enrichment for TEMRA cells. Sequenced input: CD8+ T cells from PBMCs. The TCR comes from a human donor with multiple sclerosis.

Here the CDR3 reads CSARDLMLVAGGGGQETQYF. CDR3 in DNA: TGCAGTGCTAGAGATTTGATGTTGGTAGCGGGAGGAGGAGGGCAAGAGACCCAGTACTTC. V and J are TRBV20-1 and TRBJ2-5, with 10 bases lining up with TRBD2. The germline V gene encodes CDR1 DFQATT and CDR2 SNEGSKA (reference sequence). J was trimmed by 2 bases and V by 0 bases; bases with no gene match: 18. The CDR3 extends over 20 amino acids.